A selection of T cell receptor beta chains follows, all from one sample in a study of CD8 T cells in Susac syndrome. TCRdb analysed the immunoSEQ multiplex PCR reads with MiXCR anew, one entry per CDR3 protein. Among around 110,000 distinct CDR3 sequences listed, roughly 94% were seen once. Source material: CD8+ T cells from PBMCs. These TCRs come from a human donor with Susac syndrome. Each CDR3 is given with its conserved first and last residue. The D gene is left open where the match is weak. Clone size is not always given. Where it is, it says once, few, many or a class for expanded clones.

>TRBV7-9|-|TRBJ2-3|-
TGTGCCAGCAGCCCCTACCCAGGGTGGGAGCAGTATTTT
CASSPYPGWEQYF
>TRBV2|-|TRBJ2-3|-
TGTGCCAGCAGTGAAGTGGCCACAGATACGCAGTATTTT
CASSEVATDTQYF
>TRBV12-3/TRBV12-4|-|TRBJ1-4|-
TGTGCCAGCAGACACCAGGCTGCAACTAATGAAAAACTGTTTTTT
CASRHQAATNEKLFF
>TRBV6-5|TRBD1|TRBJ2-2|-
TGTGCAACCGGGACAGCACTAACCGGGGAGCTGTTTTTT
CATGTALTGELFF
>TRBV7-8|TRBD2|TRBJ2-3|-
TGTGCCAGCAGCCTGGAGCGGGGGCCAGGTACGCAGTATTTT
CASSLERGPGTQYF
>TRBV27|-|TRBJ1-2|-
TGTGCCAGCAGTTCCACGACAAGCTATGGCTACACCTTC
CASSSTTSYGYTF
>TRBV6-2/TRBV6-3|-|TRBJ2-3|-
TGTGCCAGCAGTTACGCCGTCGATACGCAGTATTTT
CASSYAVDTQYF
>TRBV11-2|-|TRBJ2-5|once
TGTGCCAGCAGCCAGGGTGGAATCCAAGAGACCCAGTACTTC
CASSQGGIQETQYF
>TRBV10-3|TRBD2|TRBJ2-3|-
TGTGCCATCAGTGAGAGTGCCGCGGGGGTCGTCGATACGCAGTATTTT
CAISESAAGVVDTQYF
>TRBV7-3|-|TRBJ1-1|-
TGTGCCAGCAGCTTAACGGGGGGAGTCGCTGAAGCTTTCTTT
CASSLTGGVAEAFF
>TRBV9|TRBD2|TRBJ2-7|-
TGTGCCAGCAGCCCCGGGGGGGCTCCGTCCTACGAGCAGTACTTC
CASSPGGAPSYEQYF
>TRBV18|-|TRBJ1-2|-
TGTGCCAGCTCACCACCAGTCCTTGACTATGGCTACACCTTC
CASSPPVLDYGYTF
>TRBV14|-|TRBJ2-3|-
TGTGCCAGCAGCCAAGATGAGATTGGCTCGGATACGCAGTATTTT
CASSQDEIGSDTQYF
>TRBV6-5|TRBD1|TRBJ2-7|once
TGTGCCAGCAGTTACGGGACAGTCTACGAGCAGTACTTC
CASSYGTVYEQYF
>TRBV3-1|-|TRBJ2-6|-
TGTGCCAGCAGCCACGGTACCTCTGGGGCCAACGTCCTGACTTTC
CASSHGTSGANVLTF
>TRBV7-8|-|TRBJ1-1|once
TGTGCCAGCAGCACCCGAGGGGGGAACACTGAAGCTTTCTTT
CASSTRGGNTEAFF
>TRBV13|TRBD1|TRBJ1-2|once
TGTGCCAGCAGCCCTCCGGGACAGGGAGGCTATGGCTACACCTTC
CASSPPGQGGYGYTF
>TRBV14|-|TRBJ1-2|-
TGTGCCAGCAGCCCAACATTCACCGGTGGCTACACCTTC
CASSPTFTGGYTF
>TRBV9|-|TRBJ1-3|once
TGTGCCAGCAGCGTAGACCCTTACTCTGGAAACACCATATATTTT
CASSVDPYSGNTIYF
>TRBV12-3/TRBV12-4|-|TRBJ1-5|-
TGTGCCAGCAGTTTCGGTGGGCACAATCAGCCCCAGCATTTT
CASSFGGHNQPQHF
>TRBV7-9|TRBD2|TRBJ2-1|-
TGTGCCAGCAGCCCAACTAGCGGGGGGCTCTACAATGAGCAGTTCTTC
CASSPTSGGLYNEQFF
>TRBV27|-|TRBJ2-5|-
TGTGCCAGCAGCTCCCAAGACGGGCAAGAGACCCAGTACTTC
CASSSQDGQETQYF
>TRBV20-1|-|TRBJ2-3|-
TGCAGCGCCCTTGCCCGCGTGGGCGGGGAACCCACAGATACGCAGTATTTT
CSALARVGGEPTDTQYF